These T cell receptor beta chains were read from a single sample in a study of shared clonotypes between healthy human individuals. Sequencing was performed with immunoSEQ multiplex PCR; in TCRdb, only in-frame clones are kept and a portion is missing. The repertoire holds roughly 1 million clones, with 78% as singletons. Sequencing was done on a sample of memory CD4+ T cells from PBMCs. These receptors all stem from a man aged 18 to 29 in good health. Some clones in this sample may be carry-over from other donors' samples. Both conserved end residues are part of each CDR3. Each record gives: J gene, D gene, V gene, clone size, CDR3 DNA, CDR3 protein. D genes are given only for firm matches. Clone size is shown for a subset of rows, as once, few, many or a class of expanded clone.

J gene: TRBJ2-1; D gene: -; V gene: TRBV10-3; clone size: -; CDR3 DNA: TGTGCCATCGGGGGGGGCGGAATGACCTACAATGAGCAGTTCTTC; CDR3 protein: CAIGGGGMTYNEQFF
J gene: TRBJ2-7; D gene: -; V gene: TRBV11-2; clone size: once; CDR3 DNA: TGTGCCAGCAGCTTAGACGGAGACTACGAGCAGTACTTC; CDR3 protein: CASSLDGDYEQYF
J gene: TRBJ1-6; D gene: -; V gene: TRBV5-1; clone size: -; CDR3 DNA: TGCGCCAGCAGCTTCCGCCCCGGATCGGAGGGGAATTCACCCCTCCACTTT; CDR3 protein: CASSFRPGSEGNSPLHF
J gene: TRBJ2-3; D gene: -; V gene: TRBV11-2; clone size: -; CDR3 DNA: TGTGCCAGCAGCCCGGGCCCTCAAGGGGGGAGCACAGATACGCAGTATTTT; CDR3 protein: CASSPGPQGGSTDTQYF
J gene: TRBJ2-7; D gene: TRBD2; V gene: TRBV4-1; clone size: -; CDR3 DNA: TGCGCCAGCAGCCGAGGACTAGCGGGAGATTCCTACGAGCAGTACTTC; CDR3 protein: CASSRGLAGDSYEQYF
J gene: TRBJ2-7; D gene: -; V gene: TRBV7-8; clone size: -; CDR3 DNA: TGTGCCAGCAGCTTAGAAGTGGGGTACGAGCAGTACTTC; CDR3 protein: CASSLEVGYEQYF
J gene: TRBJ2-7; D gene: -; V gene: TRBV6-6; clone size: -; CDR3 DNA: TGTGCCAGCCAATCAAGGGGGGTTAGCTACGAGCAGTACTTC; CDR3 protein: CASQSRGVSYEQYF
J gene: TRBJ2-7; D gene: -; V gene: TRBV13; clone size: -; CDR3 DNA: TGTGCCAGCAGCTCCCGGGGGCTGGTCCGCTACGAGCAGTACTTC; CDR3 protein: CASSSRGLVRYEQYF
J gene: TRBJ2-2; D gene: -; V gene: TRBV18; clone size: -; CDR3 DNA: TGTGCCAGCTCACCAACCCGGGGAACCGGGGAGCTGTTTTTT; CDR3 protein: CASSPTRGTGELFF
J gene: TRBJ2-2; D gene: -; V gene: TRBV30; clone size: -; CDR3 DNA: TGTGCCTGGAGTTCCTCTAGGTACACCGGGGAGCTGTTTTTT; CDR3 protein: CAWSSSRYTGELFF
J gene: TRBJ1-3; D gene: -; V gene: TRBV9; clone size: -; CDR3 DNA: TGTGCCAGCTCTCGGCTGTCCTCTGGAAACACCATATATTTT; CDR3 protein: CASSRLSSGNTIYF
J gene: TRBJ2-7; D gene: TRBD1; V gene: TRBV4-1; clone size: -; CDR3 DNA: TGCGCCAGCAGCCAGCTGACAGGGGCCACATACGAGCAGTACTTC; CDR3 protein: CASSQLTGATYEQYF
J gene: TRBJ2-7; D gene: TRBD2; V gene: TRBV10-3; clone size: -; CDR3 DNA: TGTGCCATCAGGCGACTAGCGGACCAGGAAGAGCAGTACTTC; CDR3 protein: CAIRRLADQEEQYF
J gene: TRBJ2-7; D gene: TRBD2; V gene: TRBV28; clone size: -; CDR3 DNA: TGTGCCAGCACCCAAGCGGGGAGTCCTCCTTACGAGCAGTACTTC; CDR3 protein: CASTQAGSPPYEQYF
J gene: TRBJ2-1; D gene: TRBD1; V gene: TRBV28; clone size: -; CDR3 DNA: TGTGCCAGCAGTTTATTGACAGGGGGCCCAAATGAGCAGTTCTTC; CDR3 protein: CASSLLTGGPNEQFF
J gene: TRBJ1-1; D gene: TRBD1; V gene: TRBV9; clone size: once; CDR3 DNA: TGTGCCAGCAGCGGGAGACAGGGGAAAGCTTTCTTT; CDR3 protein: CASSGRQGKAFF
J gene: TRBJ2-4; D gene: TRBD1; V gene: TRBV6-6; clone size: -; CDR3 DNA: TGTGCCAGCAGTAGCTCCCGGGACAGGAACATTCAGTACTTC; CDR3 protein: CASSSSRDRNIQYF
J gene: TRBJ2-3; D gene: -; V gene: TRBV6-5; clone size: -; CDR3 DNA: TGTGCCAGCAGTTCAAGGGGGGGAAGCACAGATACGCAGTATTTT; CDR3 protein: CASSSRGGSTDTQYF
J gene: TRBJ2-3; D gene: TRBD2; V gene: TRBV28; clone size: once; CDR3 DNA: TGTGCCAGCAGTCCAATTTCGGTTTTCCTAGCGGGAGGGAGCACAGATACGCAGTATTTT; CDR3 protein: CASSPISVFLAGGSTDTQYF
J gene: TRBJ2-5; D gene: -; V gene: TRBV7-2; clone size: -; CDR3 DNA: TGTGCCAGCAGCTTAGGCGGGGTGACCCAGTACTTC; CDR3 protein: CASSLGGVTQYF
J gene: TRBJ1-4; D gene: -; V gene: TRBV10-2; clone size: -; CDR3 DNA: TGCGCCAGCAGTGAAGGGTGGGCGGGCGTCGAAAAACTGTTTTTT; CDR3 protein: CASSEGWAGVEKLFF
J gene: TRBJ1-5; D gene: -; V gene: TRBV28; clone size: -; CDR3 DNA: TGTGCCAGCAGTTCAGAGGATCAGCCCCAGCATTTT; CDR3 protein: CASSSEDQPQHF
J gene: TRBJ1-1; D gene: -; V gene: TRBV5-4; clone size: once; CDR3 DNA: TGTGCCAGCAGCTTCCCCGGGGGGACGTTTGAAGCTTTCTTT; CDR3 protein: CASSFPGGTFEAFF
J gene: TRBJ2-5; D gene: -; V gene: TRBV5-1; clone size: -; CDR3 DNA: TGCGCCAGCAGCCCAGAGGGGGGGAGGCAGACCCAGTACTTC; CDR3 protein: CASSPEGGRQTQYF
J gene: TRBJ2-7; D gene: -; V gene: TRBV5-1; clone size: once; CDR3 DNA: TGCGCCAGCAGCCAAGGTATGGGCCTACGAGGGCAGTACTTC; CDR3 protein: CASSQGMGLRGQYF
J gene: TRBJ2-2; D gene: -; V gene: TRBV5-1; clone size: once; CDR3 DNA: TGCGCCAGCGGTAGGGGACAAAACACCGGGGAGCTGTTTTTT; CDR3 protein: CASGRGQNTGELFF
J gene: TRBJ2-5; D gene: -; V gene: TRBV29-1; clone size: -; CDR3 DNA: TGCAGTTCACGGGGGCAGGTCCAAGAGACCCAGTACTTC; CDR3 protein: CSSRGQVQETQYF
J gene: TRBJ2-6; D gene: -; V gene: TRBV2; clone size: few; CDR3 DNA: TGTGCCAACCACAGGGCCTCTGGGGCCAACGTCCTGACTTTC; CDR3 protein: CANHRASGANVLTF
J gene: TRBJ2-1; D gene: TRBD2; V gene: TRBV19; clone size: -; CDR3 DNA: TGTGCCAGTAGTCCACGGGTAGCGGGAGTTCGCAATGAGCAGTTCTTC; CDR3 protein: CASSPRVAGVRNEQFF
J gene: TRBJ2-7; D gene: -; V gene: TRBV6-4; clone size: few; CDR3 DNA: TGTGCCAGCAGTGACGGCTACGAGCAGTACTTC; CDR3 protein: CASSDGYEQYF
J gene: TRBJ2-5; D gene: TRBD1; V gene: TRBV7-2; clone size: once; CDR3 DNA: TGTGCCAGCAGCCTAGACAGGGGATGGGAGACCCAGTACTTC; CDR3 protein: CASSLDRGWETQYF
J gene: TRBJ1-2; D gene: -; V gene: TRBV10-3; clone size: -; CDR3 DNA: TGTGCCATCACCCTACAGGGAAATAGCGGCTACACCTTC; CDR3 protein: CAITLQGNSGYTF
J gene: TRBJ2-4; D gene: -; V gene: TRBV28; clone size: -; CDR3 DNA: TGTGCCAGCAGTTTGGAAAACATTCAGTACTTC; CDR3 protein: CASSLENIQYF
J gene: TRBJ1-5; D gene: -; V gene: TRBV28; clone size: -; CDR3 DNA: TGTGCCAGCAGTTTATCGGGCGATAGCAATCAGCCCCAGCATTTT; CDR3 protein: CASSLSGDSNQPQHF
J gene: TRBJ1-6; D gene: -; V gene: TRBV27; clone size: once; CDR3 DNA: TGTGCCAGCAGTCCCGCGAGGGTGTGGATTGGGTCACCCCTCCACTTT; CDR3 protein: CASSPARVWIGSPLHF
J gene: TRBJ2-6; D gene: -; V gene: TRBV9; clone size: -; CDR3 DNA: TGTGCCAGCAGCGTAGTGGCGTCTGGGGTTGGGGCCAACGTCCTGACTTTC; CDR3 protein: CASSVVASGVGANVLTF
J gene: TRBJ2-7; D gene: TRBD1; V gene: TRBV19; clone size: few; CDR3 DNA: TGTGCCAGAGGACAGGGAGGAACCTACGAGCAGTACTTC; CDR3 protein: CARGQGGTYEQYF
J gene: TRBJ2-7; D gene: TRBD2; V gene: TRBV28; clone size: -; CDR3 DNA: TGTGCCAGCACGCCGGGGGGGACCACCTCCTACGAGCAGTACTTC; CDR3 protein: CASTPGGTTSYEQYF
J gene: TRBJ2-7; D gene: -; V gene: TRBV28; clone size: -; CDR3 DNA: TGTGCCAGCAGTTTATCCAGCCCCTACGAGCAGTACTTC; CDR3 protein: CASSLSSPYEQYF
J gene: TRBJ2-7; D gene: -; V gene: TRBV27; clone size: -; CDR3 DNA: TGTGCCAGCAGACCCTGGCAAGGGGCGCTACCAAGGCAGTACTTC; CDR3 protein: CASRPWQGALPRQYF
J gene: TRBJ2-3; D gene: TRBD1; V gene: TRBV25-1; clone size: once; CDR3 DNA: TGTGCCAGCAGTGAGCGAACCGGGACAGGGGCAACGGATACGCAGTATTTT; CDR3 protein: CASSERTGTGATDTQYF
J gene: TRBJ2-5; D gene: -; V gene: TRBV18; clone size: -; CDR3 DNA: TGTGCCAGCTCACCACCATCAAGGGAGACCCAGTACTTC; CDR3 protein: CASSPPSRETQYF
J gene: TRBJ1-5; D gene: -; V gene: TRBV7-2; clone size: -; CDR3 DNA: TGTGCCAGCAGCCCCTCGGGGGCAATCAATCAGCCCCAGCATTTT; CDR3 protein: CASSPSGAINQPQHF
J gene: TRBJ1-4; D gene: -; V gene: TRBV7-9; clone size: -; CDR3 DNA: TGTGCCAGCAGCTTATCTGAAAAACTGTTTTTT; CDR3 protein: CASSLSEKLFF